Below, one T cell receptor (beta chain) is given with its context. Its antigen target is currently unknown. Qualities for individual bases were not recorded, and no much larger clone is one base off. The data were obtained in a study of response to subunit inactivated influenza vaccine (dated by TCRdb to 2017 to 2018). Background on the whole study: The study used deep quantitative T cell receptor repertoire profiling to track responses to a trivalent subunit inactivated influenza vaccine.

The library was prepared using RT-PCR. The reads were generated on an Illumina HiSeq 2500. Through fastp at Q25 and MiXCR, TCRdb rebuilt clones from the public reads, retaining in-frame beta chains. One record per CDR3 amino acid sequence lists the most common genes and DNA. The sample contains roughly 550,000 distinct CDR3 sequences, around a quarter of them found a single time. The ten largest account for 2.5% to 3.5% of the sample. Here is what the overall study found, with its caveats: It was suggested by the authors that each seasonal influenza vaccination may recruit only a limited number of new T cells.

These data were also reused for a study on T cells expressing NK-cell markers. The second study's paper adds: 5'RACE template switching, by which a universal primer site and unique molecular identifiers were added, was used to make TCR beta cDNA libraries. About eight donors provided sorted CD3+CD56+NKG2C+, CD3+CD56+NKG2C- and CD3+CD56-NKG2C+ T-cell subsets, whose TCR beta-chain repertoires were profiled. Among the eight sequenced donors, seven were HCMV-seropositive and one was HCMV-seronegative. In several experiments an anti-gammadeltaTCR antibody was added to restrict sorting to alphabetaTCR-expressing T cells. In six donors, the dominant CD3+CD56+NKG2C+ clonotypes were among the top 10 CD8+ clonotypes and accounted for about 1.0-7.5% of CD8+ T cells. Those dominant clonotypes were again the most abundant among CD3+CD56-NKG2C+ cells in a handful of donors, at about 28.3-60.1%. Whether the expanded NKG2C-expressing T cell clones were specific for HCMV antigens was left unclear. All eight donors whose samples were sequenced were randomly selected healthy volunteers, three of them men and five women. HCMV serostatus was determined by detecting HCMV-specific IgG in serum with a commercial ELISA kit. Ficoll density gradient centrifugation was used to isolate peripheral blood mononuclear cells from blood. Magnetic immunoseparation with Miltenyi isolation kits was used to isolate CD4+ and CD8+ T cells from PBMC. cDNA synthesis was primed from the TCR beta constant segment and was followed by two successive PCR amplification steps. Sequencing of the libraries produced 2 x 150 bp reads on Illumina HiSeq 2000/2500, MiSeq or NextSeq. MIGEC handled demultiplexing of the reads and grouping by UMI, while MiTCR was used to assemble and quantify clonotypes. To remove erroneous sequences, TCR cDNA sequences were retained only when supported by two or more reads. Downstream repertoire analysis used the tcR package, and clonotypes were matched across fractions by CDR3 nucleotide sequence plus V segment. VDJmatch was used to annotate antigen specificity against VDJdb, with one amino acid substitution in CDR3 allowed.

The starting material was CD4+ T cells sorted from PBMCs, obtained approximately 12 days after vaccination. The sequence derives from a man between 50 and 59 years old who received an inactivated influenza vaccine. Donor details come from another sample of the same person, matched by shared clones.

CDR3 sequence: CASSHLIRGGVNTEAFF. The DNA sequence is given as TGTGCCAGCAGCCACCTAATCAGGGGGGGGGTGAACACTGAAGCTTTCTTT. The chain is made from TRBV4-2 and TRBJ1-1; the junction holds 7 bases that match TRBD1. Clipping removes 3 bases from V and 0 bases from J, with 10 as the unmatched junction base count. The CDR3 runs 17 amino acids, cysteine and phenylalanine included. The DNA shown is the 51-base CDR3, in frame from base 1. CDR1 LGHNA and CDR2 YNFKEQ are derived from the germline V gene.